Shown below are 30 T cell receptor beta chains from a single sample sequenced in a study of cytomegalovirus exposure and HLA in healthy donors (dated by TCRdb to about 2017). The method behind the library was the immunoSEQ multiplex PCR assay. For the multiplex PCR, a mixture combining 60 forward primers for TCR Vbeta segments and 13 reverse primers for TCR Jbeta segments was used. Not all clones reach the TCRdb copy of this immuneACCESS table, which keeps in-frame sequences only. Checked studies attribute under half of the gap to unresolved V genes and leave the rest unexplained. The sample includes more than 75,000 clones, with 65% to 75% observed a single time. The top ten constitute more than 8% of the sample. The sequencing sample was made of PBMCs. The receptors were gathered from a man between 40 and 49 years old in good health and CMV-seropositive.

The chain couples TRBV5-1 to TRBJ1-6; weak D call: TRBD1 (6 bases). This CDR3 contains 14 residues. V lost 0 bases and J lost 12, with 13 bases in between. Germline V CDR1 and CDR2: SGHRS, YFSETQ. The CDR3 sequence is CASSLVQGREPLHF. DNA for the CDR3: TGCGCCAGCAGCTTGGTACAGGGAAGGGAACCCCTCCACTTT.

This clone was observed a handful of times. The rearrangement joins TRBV7-8 to TRBJ2-3; D is perhaps TRBD2 (6 bases). Germline CDR1 is SGHVS and CDR2 is FQNEAQ. The CDR3 sequence is 15 residues long. Deletions cut 2 bases from V and 0 bases from J, with 9 bases between. The CDR3, as DNA: TGTGCCAGCAGCTTACGAGCGGGTAGCACAGATACGCAGTATTTT. This encodes CASSLRAGSTDTQYF.

The chain employs TRBV29-1 and TRBJ1-1; perhaps TRBD1 as D (6 bases). V was cut by 7 bases and J by 5 bases, with 17 bases left in between. Germline lookup yields CDR1 SQVTM and CDR2 ANQGSEA. This CDR3 comprises 13 residues. The CDR3 nucleotides are TGCAGCGCCGAAGGGGGTGTTGGGACTGAAGCTTTCTTT. This encodes CSAEGGVGTEAFF.

The CDR3 DNA reads as TGTGCCAGCAGTCCCCGGACAGGGGCCGGAAACACCATATATTTT. Its translation is CASSPRTGAGNTIYF. The V call is TRBV27, the J call TRBJ1-3; 9 bases match TRBD1. V trimming: 5 bases; J trimming: 4 bases; junction bases outside the gene matches: 6. Germline CDR1 is MNHEY and CDR2 is SMNVEV (reference sequence). The CDR3 is 15 residues long.

The chain couples TRBV10-3 to TRBJ1-5; 8 nucleotides agree with TRBD1. The CDR3 runs 16 residues. Germline values: CDR1 ENHRY, CDR2 SYGVKD. V dropped 0 bases and J dropped 6; count of bases not matched to a gene: 7. As DNA, the CDR3 is TGTGCCATCAGTGAGTCGGGGGTTACAGGGGGTCAGCCCCAGCATTTT. This sequence encodes CAISESGVTGGQPQHF.

Only one count was recorded for this clone. The chain has TRBV6-1 and TRBJ2-1, with D possibly being TRBD2 (7 bases). From germline, CDR1 is MNHNS and CDR2 SASEGT. The CDR3 totals 17 residues. Trimming pared 4 bases from V and 6 bases from J, leaving 22 bases between. This CDR3 is CASSGKGGAGSRNEQFF. The CDR3 region has the DNA TGTGCCAGCAGTGGAAAGGGGGGGGCGGGGTCCCGCAATGAGCAGTTCTTC.

V gene TRBV15 combines with J gene TRBJ1-1, with a weak D call TRBD1 (5 bases). Germline CDR1 is LNHNV and CDR2 is YYDKDF (reference sequence). CDR3 length: 15 residues. The ends were cut back, 7 bases at V and 0 bases at J, with 15 bases in the middle. For the CDR3, the DNA is TGTGCCACCAATACAGGTAGGAGCGTGAACACTGAAGCTTTCTTT. It translates to CATNTGRSVNTEAFF.

This clone has just one count. The chain has TRBV10-1 and TRBJ2-3; D gene ambiguous. Germline assignment: CDR1 WNHNN and CDR2 SYGVQD (reference sequence). V lost 5 bases and J lost 5, with 14 bases in between. The CDR3 has 14 amino acids. For the CDR3, the DNA is TGCGCCAGCAGTAGAACATTCTCCCAAGATACGCAGTATTTT. As protein: CASSRTFSQDTQYF.

The chain recombines TRBV5-6 with TRBJ2-1; tentative D call: TRBD1 (6 bases). Trimming cost V 0 bases and J 8 bases, with 12 bases left between them. This CDR3 is 14 amino acids long. Germline V lookup: CDR1 SGHDT, CDR2 YYEEEE. The CDR3 DNA follows: TGTGCCAGCAGCTTGGTGGGGGCGCGGGATGAGCAGTTCTTC. It specifies CASSLVGARDEQFF. Looking up the rest from reference TRBV5-6 and TRBJ2-1 gives the full variable domain: DAGVTQSPTHLIKTRGQQVTLRCSPKSGHDTVSWYQQALGQGPQFIFQYYEEEERQRGNFPDRFSGHQFPNYSSELNVNALLLGDSALYLCASSLVGARDEQFFGPGTRLTVL.

The chain employs TRBV11-2 and TRBJ1-3; TRBD1 aligns across 7 bases. CDR1 is SGHAT, CDR2 FQNNGV, per germline. The CDR3 sequence is 14 residues long. V gave up 3 bases and J gave up 3 bases; unmatched junction bases: 2. In nucleotides, the CDR3 is TGTGCCAGCAGCTTGGACAGGTTTGGAAACACCATATATTTT. This sequence encodes CASSLDRFGNTIYF. The full variable domain, in which reference TRBV11-2 and TRBJ1-3 provide the parts outside the CDR3, is EAGVAQSPRYKIIEKRQSVAFWCNPISGHATLYWYQQILGQGPKLLIQFQNNGVVDDSQLPKDRFSAERLKGVDSTLKIQPAKLEDSAVYLCASSLDRFGNTIYFGEGSWLTVV.

The rearrangement joins TRBV5-1 to TRBJ1-1; D is perhaps TRBD1 (6 bases). Germline CDR1 SGHRS, CDR2 YFSETQ. V gave up 4 bases and J gave up 2 bases, with 15 bases separating them. CDR3 length: 15 amino acids. DNA of the CDR3: TGCGCCAGCAGCCTCCAGGGGTCGGGAAACACTGAAGCTTTCTTT. This translates into CASSLQGSGNTEAFF.

This clone was observed a handful of times. The rearrangement links TRBV5-4 to TRBJ2-5, with TRBD1 matching over 9 bases. The CDR3 contains 14 residues. Germline CDR1 and CDR2: SGHNT and YYREEE (reference sequence). Germline trimming cut 2 bases from V and 5 bases from J; bases unmatched to any gene: 4. As DNA, the CDR3 is TGTGCCAGCAGCTTAGCCGGGACAGGGGAGACCCAGTACTTC. Protein product: CASSLAGTGETQYF.

This chain uses TRBV27 with TRBJ2-1; 8 nucleotides match TRBD2. CDR1 is MNHEY and CDR2 is SMNVEV in the germline V gene (reference sequence). This CDR3 is built from 16 residues. With V trimmed by 0 bases and J by 7 bases, 8 bases remained unmatched. CDR3 sequence reads: CASSLSTGGRGNEQFF. CDR3 nucleotides: TGTGCCAGCAGTTTATCTACGGGGGGGCGGGGTAATGAGCAGTTCTTC.

The chain combines TRBV5-1 with TRBJ1-4; 7 bases line up with TRBD1. Germline V gene lookup returns CDR1 SGHRS and CDR2 YFSETQ. The V gene end was trimmed by 2 bases and the J gene end by 3 bases; junction bases not matched to a gene: 1. This CDR3 comprises 14 residues. The CDR3 bases are TGCGCCAGCAGCTTTGGACAGGCTAATGAAAAACTGTTTTTT. Amino acid sequence: CASSFGQANEKLFF. Drawing the rest from reference TRBV5-1 and TRBJ1-4, the complete variable domain is KAGVTQTPRYLIKTRGQQVTLSCSPISGHRSVSWYQQTPGQGLQFLFEYFSETQRNKGNFPGRFSGRQFSNSRSEMNVSTLELGDSALYLCASSFGQANEKLFFGSGTQLSVL.

V and J are TRBV5-1 and TRBJ2-5; unclear D gene. This CDR3 spans 14 amino acids. Germline loops: CDR1 SGHRS, CDR2 YFSETQ. V was cut by 2 bases and J by 4 bases, with 12 bases left in between. For the CDR3, the DNA is TGCGCCAGCAGCTTTAATGGAGTAGGAGAGACCCAGTACTTC. The encoded protein is CASSFNGVGETQYF.

This clone turned up a few times. The rearrangement links TRBV6-1 to TRBJ2-7; 10 bases map to TRBD1. CDR3 size: 14 residues. With 5 bases clipped from V and 3 bases from J, the junction kept 4 bases outside the gene matches. Per germline, CDR1 MNHNS and CDR2 SASEGT. The CDR3 is CASSSRTGGYEQYF. The CDR3 nucleotides are TGTGCCAGCAGTTCACGGACAGGGGGCTACGAGCAGTACTTC.

This chain uses TRBV5-4 with TRBJ2-5; possible D gene TRBD2, 5 bases. With 0 bases removed from V and 5 bases from J, the gap between germline ends came to 8 bases. The germline CDR1 and CDR2 sequences are SGHNT and YYREEE (reference sequence). The CDR3 is 13 residues long. The CDR3 sequence: CASSLDPGETQYF. The CDR3 DNA reads TGTGCCAGCAGCTTGGATCCGGGGGAGACCCAGTACTTC.

The rearrangement joins TRBV27 to TRBJ2-7; TRBD2 aligns across 8 bases. With 6 bases clipped from V and 6 bases from J, the junction kept 4 bases outside the gene matches. In germline, CDR1 is MNHEY, CDR2 SMNVEV (reference sequence). CDR3 length: 12 residues. This CDR3 reads CASSRAGGEQYF. In DNA, the CDR3 is TGTGCCAGCAGCCGGGCGGGGGGCGAGCAGTACTTC.

The chain links TRBV7-9 to TRBJ1-4; D gene ambiguous. This CDR3 is built from 15 residues. Germline-derived CDR1 and CDR2 are SEHNR and FQNEAQ (reference sequence). V lost 2 bases and J lost 7, with 14 bases in between. This chain's CDR3 is CASSLSGIGGEKLFF. The CDR3 nucleotides are TGTGCCAGCAGCTTATCGGGTATAGGAGGTGAAAAACTGTTTTTT.

This clone was seen just once. The chain is built from TRBV5-1 and TRBJ1-3, with a weak D call TRBD1 (5 bases). V dropped 0 bases and J dropped 6 bases, with 7 bases sitting between them. The CDR3 sequence is 13 residues long. Germline V gives CDR1 SGHRS, CDR2 YFSETQ. The CDR3: CASSLAGENTIYF. In nucleotides, the CDR3 is TGCGCCAGCAGCTTGGCGGGGGAAAACACCATATATTTT.

This clone was recorded a few times. The V call is TRBV4-3, the J call TRBJ2-3, with 13 bases matching TRBD2. CDR1 and CDR2 (germline): LGHNA, YSLEER. The CDR3 consists of 18 residues. V dropped 7 bases and J dropped 4; count of bases not matched to a gene: 14. DNA for the CDR3: TGCGCCAGCACCCCGACTAGCGGGGGGCCGGAATCTGCAGATACGCAGTATTTT. This gives the protein CASTPTSGGPESADTQYF.

The rearrangement uses TRBV9 and TRBJ2-1, with 9 bases that match TRBD2. Trimming at V came to 3 bases and at J to 7 bases, leaving 17 bases not matched to a gene. CDR3 length equals 18 residues. Germline V gene data show CDR1 as SGDLS and CDR2 as YYNGEE. In nucleotides, the CDR3 is TGTGCCAGCAGCGCCCCCCCGGTGCGGGAGGGCCGGTGGAATGAGCAGTTCTTC. The encoded protein is CASSAPPVREGRWNEQFF.

J is TRBJ1-2 and V is TRBV5-1, with D unclear. Between the trimmed V and J ends, which lost 1 base and 4 bases, there was a span of 17 bases. The germline CDR1 and CDR2 sequences are SGHRS and YFSETQ. The CDR3 consists of 16 residues. The chain's CDR3 is CASSLTSRDPIYGYTF. DNA of the CDR3: TGCGCCAGCAGCTTGACGAGCCGGGATCCAATCTATGGCTACACCTTC.

This clone is judged medium-sized. This chain links TRBV19 with TRBJ2-3; possible D gene TRBD2, 5 bases. The CDR3 is 14 amino acids. Trimming took off 6 bases at V and 0 bases at J, with 10 bases between the two ends. From germline, CDR1 is LNHDA and CDR2 SQIVND (reference sequence). Here the CDR3 DNA reads TGTGCCAGTAGACCAGGAGGAAGCACAGATACGCAGTATTTT. It encodes CASRPGGSTDTQYF.

This clone was seen only once. The chain has TRBV19 and TRBJ1-3; D unresolved. CDR1 is LNHDA, CDR2 SQIVND, per germline (reference sequence). The CDR3 consists of 13 residues. Trimming removed 6 bases from V and 0 bases from J, with 6 bases in between. The CDR3, as DNA: TGTGCCAGTAGCTACGGCTCTGGAAACACCATATATTTT. The encoded protein is CASSYGSGNTIYF.

J is TRBJ2-5 and V is TRBV2; unclear D gene. V was pared by 7 bases and J by 2 bases, with 8 bases between. The V gene's germline CDR1 is SNHLY and CDR2 FYNNEI. The CDR3 extends over 12 amino acids. The CDR3 sequence is CASKENQETQYF. The DNA for the CDR3 is TGTGCCAGCAAAGAGAATCAAGAGACCCAGTACTTC.

Only a few counts were recorded for this clone. The gene calls are TRBV6-6 and TRBJ2-7; the D gene is possibly TRBD2 (6 bases). There are 12 residues in the CDR3. Looked up from germline, CDR1 is MNHNY and CDR2 is SVGAGI (reference sequence). The germline V and J ends were trimmed by 4 bases and 3 bases, with 7 bases remaining between them. The CDR3: CASSWGVYEQYF. The CDR3 nucleotides read TGTGCCAGCAGTTGGGGGGTCTACGAGCAGTACTTC.

This chain links TRBV10-3 with TRBJ1-2; weak D call: TRBD1 (5 bases). V was clipped by 2 bases and J by 4 bases, with 14 bases between them. The CDR3 extends over 15 amino acids. In germline, CDR1 is ENHRY, CDR2 SYGVKD. The CDR3 bases are TGTGCCATCAGTGAGACGAAGGGGAAAAGCTATGGCTACACCTTC. Translated, it gives CAISETKGKSYGYTF.

V usage is TRBV2 and J usage is TRBJ2-5; no definite D call. The V gene lost 8 bases and the J gene lost 3 bases, with 13 bases spanning the gap. CDR1 SNHLY and CDR2 FYNNEI come from the germline V gene. CDR3 length: 13 amino acids. The CDR3 spells CASGRRYEETQYF. The CDR3 nucleotides read TGTGCCAGCGGGCGACGGTATGAAGAGACCCAGTACTTC.

This sequence joins TRBV19 and TRBJ2-2; TRBD1 matches 7 bases. Germline values: CDR1 LNHDA, CDR2 SQIVND (reference sequence). V was pared by 3 bases and J by 2 bases, with 6 bases of the junction left unmatched. This CDR3 is built from 16 residues. CDR3 protein: CASSITGVLNTGELFF. The CDR3 nucleotides read TGTGCCAGTAGTATCACAGGGGTTCTCAACACCGGGGAGCTGTTTTTT.